The subject of this entry is one TCR beta chain. This specimen comes from a study of blood T cell repertoires in COVID-19. Across the study: The United States, Italy and Spain were the sources of the acute and convalescent COVID-19 samples. PBMCs, B-cell-depleted T cells, or T cells were the source of the cDNA or gDNA that made up the material.

In the source study's methods: Scientists estimated how many nucleated cells there were by amplifying reference gene primers. Profiling relied on immunoSEQ multiplex PCR, and the TCRdb table lists in-frame clones only, not all of them. The DNA was the basis for D and trimming; V, J and clone size are from that table. This sample has about 200,000 clones, with 86% found just once. V was trimmed by 6 bases and J by 10 bases, leaving 19 bases between them. The CDR3 runs to 15 residues. Germline CDR1 and CDR2: ENHRY and SYGVKD. The sequence was obtained from a woman between 45 and 65 years old with acute or convalescent COVID-19. The specimen sequenced was peripheral blood. The J gene is TRBJ1-6, the V gene TRBV10-3; tentatively, D is TRBD1 (5 bases). The CDR3 protein is CAISPDLGVDSPLHF. The CDR3 DNA is TGTGCCATCAGCCCCGATTTAGGGGTGGACTCACCCCTCCACTTT.